The 30 T cell receptor beta chains given below trace back to one sample, sequenced in a study of shared clonotypes between healthy human individuals. Repertoires were generated with immunoSEQ multiplex PCR, while TCRdb's copy carries only in-frame clones and drops some. The sample records about 520,000 clones, 70% to 85% being singletons. Sequences were obtained from PBMCs. These TCRs come from a middle-aged woman in good health. Some clones in this sample may be carry-over from other donors' samples.

This chain joins TRBV5-1 and TRBJ2-2; D might be TRBD1 or TRBD2, each matching 5 bases. CDR3 length: 17 amino acids. Trimming stripped 5 bases from V and 4 bases from J, with 21 bases between. CDR1 is SGHRS and CDR2 is YFSETQ in the germline V gene. The CDR3 nucleotides read TGCGCCAGCAGTCCCGGGGCCCCCAGTGGTGCCACCGGGGAGCTGTTTTTT. Protein product: CASSPGAPSGATGELFF.

V usage is TRBV5-1 and J usage is TRBJ2-3; D is ambiguous. The CDR3 is made up of 15 amino acids. Trimming cost V 2 bases and J 4 bases, with 14 bases left between them. CDR1 is SGHRS and CDR2 is YFSETQ in the germline V gene. CDR3 amino acids: CASSLNSDLADTQYF. CDR3 DNA: TGCGCCAGCAGCTTAAACAGCGATCTAGCAGATACGCAGTATTTT.

The chain has TRBV5-1 and TRBJ1-1, with D perhaps TRBD1 (6 bases). V lost 5 bases, J lost 1 base, and 15 bases lay in between. This CDR3 comprises 15 residues. Germline lookup yields CDR1 SGHRS and CDR2 YFSETQ. The CDR3 loop is CASRKGGGENTEAFF. CDR3 nucleotide sequence: TGCGCCAGCAGGAAGGGTGGGGGCGAGAACACTGAAGCTTTCTTT.

V gene TRBV9 combines with J gene TRBJ2-2; 11 nucleotides agree with TRBD2. The germline V gene encodes CDR1 SGDLS and CDR2 YYNGEE. Trimming removed 3 bases from V and 1 base from J; junction bases left unmatched: 11. The CDR3 length is 19 residues. CDR3 sequence: CASSASGTSGAGNTGELFF. In nucleotides, the CDR3 is TGTGCCAGCAGCGCGTCCGGGACTAGCGGAGCGGGGAACACCGGGGAGCTGTTTTTT.

This clone was counted ten times or more. The CDR3 spells CASSLGGLGTEAFF. In nucleotides, the CDR3 is TGTGCCAGCAGCTTAGGGGGGCTGGGCACTGAAGCTTTCTTT. This chain connects TRBV7-8 to TRBJ1-1, with TRBD1 as a possible D gene (6 bases). The length of the CDR3 is 14 residues. Germline V gene sequence: CDR1 SGHVS, CDR2 FQNEAQ. Trimming cost V 1 base and J 4 bases, with 10 bases left between them.

The V gene is TRBV28, the J gene TRBJ1-5; TRBD1 might be the D (6 bases). The CDR3 is 16 amino acids. V dropped 6 bases and J dropped 0 bases, with 15 bases sitting between them. Germline V gene lookup returns CDR1 MDHEN and CDR2 SYDVKM. CDR3 loop: CASRRRLGGSNQPQHF. The CDR3 DNA follows: TGTGCCAGCAGGCGCAGGTTAGGGGGTAGCAATCAGCCCCAGCATTTT.

This chain connects TRBV28 to TRBJ1-6, with 11 bases fitting TRBD1. Looked up from germline, CDR1 is MDHEN and CDR2 is SYDVKM. V was clipped by 2 bases and J by 7 bases; unmatched bases: 7. The CDR3 has 17 residues. This CDR3 is CASSLRGQGVRNSPLHF. The CDR3, as DNA: TGTGCCAGCAGTTTAAGGGGACAGGGGGTGAGGAATTCACCCCTCCACTTT.

CDR3 in DNA: TGTGCCAGCAGCATCGGGGATACGCAGTATTTT. Translation: CASSIGDTQYF. The V and J genes are TRBV11-2 and TRBJ2-3; no clear D gene. The CDR3 sequence is 11 residues long. The V end lost 5 bases, the J end lost 6 bases, and 6 bases lay between the germline ends. Germline CDR1 SGHAT, CDR2 FQNNGV.

The chain carries TRBV5-1 and TRBJ1-3; D is perhaps TRBD1 (5 bases). CDR3 size: 17 residues. Trimming stripped 0 bases from V and 4 bases from J, with 17 bases between. Germline CDR1 and CDR2: SGHRS and YFSETQ. CDR3: CASSLAMGQGGGNTIYF. CDR3 bases: TGCGCCAGCAGCTTGGCGATGGGGCAGGGAGGAGGAAACACCATATATTTT.

J is TRBJ1-2 and V is TRBV10-1; TRBD1 aligns across 9 bases. Germline CDR1 WNHNN, CDR2 SYGVQD (reference sequence). Trimming at V came to 0 bases and at J to 8 bases, leaving 1 base not matched to a gene. The length of the CDR3 is 13 residues. The CDR3 loop reads CASSESGTGGYTF. As DNA, the CDR3 is TGCGCCAGCAGTGAGTCCGGGACAGGGGGCTACACCTTC.

This rearrangement joins TRBV10-3 to TRBJ2-6; D is uncertain. The V gene lost 4 bases and the J gene lost 8 bases, with 15 bases spanning the gap. This CDR3 region has 15 residues. Germline lookup yields CDR1 ENHRY and CDR2 SYGVKD. CDR3 amino acids: CAISAGTLGSNVLTF. DNA for the CDR3: TGTGCCATCAGTGCCGGTACTCTGGGGTCCAACGTCCTGACTTTC.

The CDR3 is CASSSPGSTTGELFF. DNA of the CDR3: TGTGCCAGCAGCTCCCCGGGATCGACCACCGGGGAGCTGTTTTTT. V is TRBV5-4 and J is TRBJ2-2, with a tentative D call TRBD2 (5 bases). V lost 3 bases to trimming and J lost 4 bases, with 13 bases between them. CDR1 is SGHNT and CDR2 is YYREEE in the germline V gene (reference sequence). The CDR3 has 15 residues.

This clone showed up just once. V and J are TRBV6-1 and TRBJ2-7, with no clear D. V lost 7 bases, J lost 0 bases, and 10 bases lay in between. CDR1 and CDR2 (germline): MNHNS, SASEGT. The CDR3 sequence is 13 residues long. CDR3 in DNA: TGTGCCAGCACTAGATTCTTCTCCTACGAGCAGTACTTC. It is translated as CASTRFFSYEQYF.

The chain employs TRBV19 and TRBJ1-2; the D gene is possibly TRBD1 (5 bases). The V and J ends lost 4 bases and 1 base respectively, with 16 bases between them. Germline-derived CDR1 and CDR2 are LNHDA and SQIVND (reference sequence). The CDR3 runs to 16 residues. The CDR3 loop reads CASSTPGREINYGYTF. In DNA, the CDR3 is TGTGCCAGTAGTACCCCGGGCAGGGAGATTAACTATGGCTACACCTTC.

The CDR3 region is CAWNTGIQPQHF. The CDR3 DNA is TGTGCCTGGAACACAGGGATACAGCCCCAGCATTTT. The rearrangement links TRBV30 to TRBJ1-5; possibly TRBD1 for D (6 bases). From germline, CDR1 is GTSNPN and CDR2 SVGIG (reference sequence). Trimming cost V 4 bases and J 7 bases, with 11 bases left between them. The CDR3 is 12 amino acids. Based on the CDR3 plus reference TRBV30 and TRBJ1-5, the full variable domain is SQTIHQWPATLVQPVGSPLSLECTVEGTSNPNLYWYRQAAGRGLQLLFYSVGIGQISSEVPQNLSASRPQDRQFILSSKKLLLSDSGFYLCAWNTGIQPQHFGDGTRLSIL.

V and J are TRBV10-1 and TRBJ2-1; 8 nucleotides line up with TRBD1. V shed 8 bases and J 10 bases; nucleotides not matched to a gene: 7. The CDR3 length is 12 residues. The germline V gene encodes CDR1 WNHNN and CDR2 SYGVQD (reference sequence). In DNA, the CDR3 is TGCGCCAGCGGCGACAGGGGAGAAGAGCAGTTCTTC. It codes for CASGDRGEEQFF.

V usage is TRBV18 and J usage is TRBJ2-5; D unresolved. Trimming stripped 8 bases from V and 2 bases from J, with 12 bases between. CDR1 is KGHSH and CDR2 is LQKENI in the germline V gene. The CDR3 covers 13 residues. The CDR3 sequence: CASEEILQETQYF. CDR3 DNA sequence: TGTGCCAGCGAGGAAATTCTACAAGAGACCCAGTACTTC.

The rearrangement uses TRBV9 and TRBJ2-1; possibly TRBD1 or TRBD2 for D (5 bases each). CDR3 length equals 15 residues. Germline lookup yields CDR1 SGDLS and CDR2 YYNGEE. V lost 2 bases and J lost 5, with 14 bases in between. The CDR3 DNA reads as TGTGCCAGCAGCGTTTGGGGCAGGGAGAACAATGAGCAGTTCTTC. It encodes CASSVWGRENNEQFF.

J is TRBJ2-3 and V is TRBV12-5; 10 nucleotides align to TRBD1. V shed 6 bases, J shed 6 bases, and the junction held 6 bases outside the gene matches. The germline V gene has CDR1 LGHNT and CDR2 FRNRAP. This CDR3 comprises 14 residues. The CDR3 DNA sequence: TGTGCTAGTGGGCGGACAGGGGGTCAGGATACGCAGTATTTT. Protein product: CASGRTGGQDTQYF.

Comment on this clone: Other nucleotide sequences from this sample produce the same CDR3. The chain has TRBV10-3 and TRBJ2-1; D not certain. V dropped 0 bases and J dropped 9 bases, with 3 bases sitting between them. The CDR3 has 11 residues. Germline loops: CDR1 ENHRY, CDR2 SYGVKD. CDR3 sequence reads: CAISESGEQFF. The CDR3 DNA reads as TGTGCCATCAGTGAGTCGGGTGAGCAGTTCTTC.

The chain couples TRBV5-4 to TRBJ2-5; TRBD1 might be the D (6 bases). The germline CDR1 and CDR2 sequences are SGHNT and YYREEE (reference sequence). V dropped 4 bases and J dropped 2 bases, with 12 bases sitting between them. The CDR3 runs to 14 residues. This chain's CDR3 is CASSQQGRQETQYF. The CDR3 region has the DNA TGTGCCAGCAGCCAACAGGGTAGACAAGAGACCCAGTACTTC. The whole variable domain, remainder taken from reference TRBV5-4 and TRBJ2-5, is ETGVTQSPTHLIKTRGQQVTLRCSSQSGHNTVSWYQQALGQGPQFIFQYYREEENGRGNFPPRFSGLQFPNYSSELNVNALELDDSALYLCASSQQGRQETQYFGPGTRLLVL.

The V and J genes are TRBV11-1 and TRBJ2-1; the D gene is possibly TRBD2 (6 bases). The CDR3 sequence is 15 residues long. Germline V lookup: CDR1 SGHAT, CDR2 FQDESV (reference sequence). The V and J ends lost 5 bases and 4 bases respectively, with 15 bases between them. DNA of the CDR3: TGTGCCAGCAGCCGTGGGGTAGCGGCATACAATGAGCAGTTCTTC. This gives the protein CASSRGVAAYNEQFF.

V is TRBV6-1 and J is TRBJ1-2; D uncertain. Germline-derived CDR1 and CDR2 are MNHNS and SASEGT. Deletions cut 6 bases from V and 8 bases from J, with 7 bases between. The CDR3 extends over 10 amino acids. CDR3 in amino acids: CASRASGYTF. The CDR3 DNA reads TGTGCCAGCAGGGCGTCGGGCTACACCTTC.

To note about this clone: The sample contains more than one DNA sequence encoding this CDR3. The chain employs TRBV5-1 and TRBJ2-5, with D tentatively TRBD2 (6 bases). This CDR3 is 14 amino acids long. V was trimmed by 1 base and J by 4 bases, leaving 11 bases between them. Germline loops: CDR1 SGHRS, CDR2 YFSETQ. CDR3 loop: CASSLMGGGETQYF. The CDR3 DNA reads TGCGCCAGCAGCTTGATGGGAGGCGGAGAGACCCAGTACTTC.

The chain has TRBV27 and TRBJ1-6; possibly TRBD1 for D (5 bases). From germline, CDR1 is MNHEY and CDR2 SMNVEV (reference sequence). This CDR3 region has 15 residues. The V end lost 5 bases, the J end lost 9 bases, and 17 bases lay between the germline ends. The CDR3 is CASSPSGTVVSPLHF. The CDR3 DNA follows: TGTGCCAGCAGTCCCTCCGGGACTGTGGTTTCACCCCTCCACTTT.

Comment on this clone: One end of the junction fails to match germline, which may point to a read error. The chain joins TRBV29-1 to TRBJ1-4, with 9 bases matching TRBD1. CDR3 size: 12 residues. CDR1 is SQVTM and CDR2 is ANQGSEA in the germline V gene. This chain's CDR3 is CSVEAGGQGPVF. In nucleotides, the CDR3 is TGCAGCGTTGAAGCAGGGGGACAGGGCCCCGTTTTT. Filled out from reference TRBV29-1 and TRBJ1-4, the complete variable domain reads SAVISQKPSRDICQRGTSLTIQCQVDSQVTMMFWYRQQPGQSLTLIATANQGSEATYESGFVIDKFPISRPNLTFSTLTVSNMSPEDSSIYLCSVEAGGQGPVFGSGTQLSVL.

The chain carries TRBV7-9 and TRBJ2-1, with D perhaps matching TRBD2 (6 bases). The CDR3 consists of 17 residues. Germline V gene data show CDR1 as SEHNR and CDR2 as FQNEAQ (reference sequence). Trimming removed 3 bases from V and 0 bases from J, with 15 bases in between. The CDR3 DNA reads TGTGCCAGCAGCTTCCCGGGACTTCTTGGCTCCTACAATGAGCAGTTCTTC. Translating it yields CASSFPGLLGSYNEQFF.

The chain uses TRBV28 and TRBJ2-7, with 7 bases fitting TRBD1. CDR3 size: 15 residues. V shed 5 bases and J 4 bases; nucleotides not matched to a gene: 11. Per germline, CDR1 MDHEN and CDR2 SYDVKM. Written as DNA, the CDR3 is TGTGCCAGCAGTACACCCCCGGGACAGAAGTACGAGCAGTACTTC. This sequence encodes CASSTPPGQKYEQYF.

This chain joins TRBV15 and TRBJ2-1; 8 positions agree with TRBD2. This CDR3 spans 16 amino acids. Germline trimming cut 3 bases from V and 6 bases from J; bases unmatched to any gene: 10. Germline CDR1 is LNHNV and CDR2 is YYDKDF (reference sequence). The CDR3 reads CATSSLGTRDGNEQFF. Here the CDR3 DNA reads TGTGCCACCAGCAGTCTTGGGACTAGGGACGGCAATGAGCAGTTCTTC.

This sequence joins TRBV19 and TRBJ2-5, with D uncertain. This CDR3 contains 13 residues. The V end lost 3 bases, the J end lost 5 bases, and 10 bases lay between the germline ends. The germline V gene encodes CDR1 LNHDA and CDR2 SQIVND (reference sequence). CDR3 loop: CASSMVALETQYF. CDR3 DNA sequence: TGTGCCAGTAGTATGGTCGCGTTGGAGACCCAGTACTTC.